The 31 T cell receptor beta chains below come from one sample, sequenced in a study of OX40 agonist ivuxolimab in advanced cancers. The method was immunoSEQ multiplex PCR; TCRdb's version includes in-frame clones alone and lacks a portion of them. This table holds over 40,000 clones, about 90% found once. The specimen comprised CD4+ or CD8+ T cells sorted from blood, sampled in a trial of the OX40 agonist ivuxolimab. Receptor source: an adult with an advanced solid tumor such as melanoma, head and neck, liver or kidney cancer.

The V and J genes are TRBV5-1 and TRBJ2-2; 14 bases match TRBD2. The CDR3 has 18 residues. Germline CDR1 reads SGHRS; CDR2 reads YFSETQ. Trimming cost V 2 bases and J 6 bases; bases outside gene matches: 9. Here the CDR3 DNA reads TGCGCCAGCAGCTTAACGGGACTAGCGGGAGAGGTTCCCGGGGAGCTGTTTTTT. It specifies CASSLTGLAGEVPGELFF.

This clone is labeled medium-sized. CDR3 coding DNA: TGTGCCAGCAGTTTCTCGTTGGACACCGCTGGAGGCTACACCTTC. Translated, it gives CASSFSLDTAGGYTF. The chain recombines TRBV27 with TRBJ1-2; the D gene is possibly TRBD1 (5 bases). V was shortened by 3 bases and J by 8 bases, with 19 bases between the two germline ends. CDR1 and CDR2 from the germline V gene are MNHEY and SMNVEV (reference sequence). This CDR3 has 15 residues.

The rearrangement joins TRBV19 to TRBJ1-2; 8 positions match TRBD1. Germline trimming cut 7 bases from V and 6 bases from J; bases unmatched to any gene: 16. The CDR3 has 16 residues. Germline V gene lookup returns CDR1 LNHDA and CDR2 SQIVND (reference sequence). The CDR3, as DNA: TGTGCCAGTACTCCCCCCTGGGCAGGGGGCAGTCATGGCTACACCTTC. This translates into CASTPPWAGGSHGYTF. Based on the CDR3 plus reference TRBV19 and TRBJ1-2, the full variable domain is DGGITQSPKYLFRKEGQNVTLSCEQNLNHDAMYWYRQDPGQGLRLIYYSQIVNDFQKGDIAEGYSVSREKKESFPLTVTSAQKNPTAFYLCASTPPWAGGSHGYTFGSGTRLTVV.

The chain uses TRBV15 and TRBJ2-7; D assignment may be TRBD1 or TRBD2 (5 bases each). V was clipped by 5 bases and J by 1 base, with 18 bases between them. The V gene's germline CDR1 is LNHNV and CDR2 YYDKDF (reference sequence). CDR3 length equals 16 residues. CDR3 sequence reads: CATSPGADRSSYEQYF. The CDR3 bases are TGTGCCACCAGCCCCGGGGCGGACCGCTCGTCCTACGAGCAGTACTTC. The full variable domain, its missing parts supplied by reference TRBV15 and TRBJ2-7, is DAMVIQNPRYQVTQFGKPVTLSCSQTLNHNVMYWYQQKSSQAPKLLFHYYDKDFNNEADTPDNFQSRRPNTSFCFLDIRSPGLGDTAMYLCATSPGADRSSYEQYFGPGTRLTVT.

The chain combines TRBV27 with TRBJ2-7; D is possibly TRBD2 (6 bases). CDR1 and CDR2 (germline): MNHEY, SMNVEV (reference sequence). CDR3 size: 19 residues. V lost 10 bases to trimming and J lost 3 bases, with 34 bases between them. The CDR3: CAIKFRKDYLFQEGYEQYF. The DNA of the CDR3 is TGTGCCATCAAGTTCCGTAAGGACTACCTTTTCCAGGAGGGCTACGAGCAGTACTTC.

The rearrangement links TRBV19 to TRBJ2-1, with D maybe TRBD2 (5 bases). Germline V gives CDR1 LNHDA, CDR2 SQIVND (reference sequence). This CDR3 has 13 residues. The V end was cut by 5 bases, the J end by 3 bases, with 8 bases between. Written as DNA, the CDR3 is TGTGCCAGTAGTCGGAGGCACTACAATGAGCAGTTCTTC. Its protein is CASSRRHYNEQFF.

This clone occurred once. The chain uses TRBV11-3 and TRBJ2-7, with TRBD1 matching 7 bases. After removal of 3 bases from V and 4 bases from J, the junction contained 6 bases not matched to a gene. The CDR3 extends over 14 amino acids. The V gene's germline CDR1 is SGHNT and CDR2 YENEEA. For the CDR3, the DNA is TGTGCCAGCAGCTTCAGACAGGGATCGTACGAGCAGTACTTC. As protein: CASSFRQGSYEQYF. Complete variable domain (other parts from reference TRBV11-3 and TRBJ2-7): EAGVVQSPRYKIIEKKQPVAFWCNPISGHNTLYWYLQNLGQGPELLIRYENEEAVDDSQLPKDRFSAERLKGVDSTLKIQPAELGDSAVYLCASSFRQGSYEQYFGPGTRLTVT.

The V and J genes are TRBV14 and TRBJ1-1; D may be TRBD1 (6 bases). There are 13 residues in the CDR3. Germline values: CDR1 SGHDN, CDR2 FVKESK. V lost 6 bases and J lost 1, with 9 bases in between. CDR3 region: CASRGQPNTEAFF. The CDR3 nucleotides are TGTGCCAGCAGAGGACAGCCGAACACTGAAGCTTTCTTT.

The V call is TRBV2, the J call TRBJ2-7; D is undetermined. V was trimmed by 4 bases and J by 5 bases, leaving 12 bases between them. CDR3 length equals 13 residues. Per the germline V gene, CDR1 is SNHLY and CDR2 is FYNNEI. The CDR3 DNA reads as TGTGCCAGCAGTGCGGACCGGGTGGACGAGCAGTACTTC. Encoded protein: CASSADRVDEQYF.

This clone was counted once. The genes are TRBV11-3 and TRBJ2-7; D unresolved. Germline V gene data show CDR1 as SGHNT and CDR2 as YENEEA. V was clipped by 1 base and J by 3 bases, with 7 bases between them. This CDR3 contains 13 residues. The CDR3 region is CASSLVRLYEQYF. Written as DNA, the CDR3 is TGTGCCAGCAGCTTAGTCCGACTCTACGAGCAGTACTTC.

The chain uses TRBV21-1 and TRBJ2-7. TRBV21-1 corresponds to a pseudogene. CDR3 length: 14 residues. The CDR3 region is CASSKGGADHEQYF. The CDR3 DNA reads as TGTGCCAGCAGCAAAGGGGGGGCAGACCACGAGCAGTACTTC.

The rearrangement joins TRBV2 to TRBJ1-1; D not resolved. Germline CDR1 is SNHLY and CDR2 is FYNNEI. This CDR3 is 13 amino acids long. The germline V and J ends were trimmed by 5 bases and 3 bases, with 10 bases remaining between them. CDR3 in amino acids: CASSTDGYTEAFF. DNA for the CDR3: TGTGCCAGCAGTACTGACGGGTACACTGAAGCTTTCTTT.

CDR3: CASTTYNEQFF. The CDR3 DNA follows: TGTGCCAGCACCACTTACAATGAGCAGTTCTTC. The chain employs TRBV2 and TRBJ2-1; D unresolved. The V end was cut by 7 bases, the J end by 4 bases, with 5 bases between. The CDR3 is 11 amino acids. CDR1 and CDR2 (germline): SNHLY, FYNNEI. Using reference TRBV2 and TRBJ2-1 for the parts outside the CDR3, the full variable domain is EPEVTQTPSHQVTQMGQEVILRCVPISNHLYFYWYRQILGQKVEFLVSFYNNEISEKSEIFDDQFSVERPDGSNFTLKIRSTKLEDSAMYFCASTTYNEQFFGPGTRLTVL.

The sample holds one count of this clone. The rearrangement uses TRBV18 and TRBJ2-1, with 7 positions matching TRBD2. V was clipped by 4 bases and J by 8 bases; unmatched bases: 8. Looked up from germline, CDR1 is KGHSH and CDR2 is LQKENI. CDR3 length: 14 residues. CDR3 protein: CASSQWERGHEQFF. In DNA, the CDR3 is TGTGCCAGCTCACAGTGGGAGCGGGGCCATGAGCAGTTCTTC.

J is TRBJ1-2 and V is TRBV5-5; the D is unclear. Germline V gene sequence: CDR1 SGHKS, CDR2 YYEKEE (reference sequence). This CDR3 region has 11 residues. V was clipped by 8 bases and J by 2 bases, with 7 bases between them. CDR3 bases: TGTGCCAGTTTAGGGAACTATGGCTACACCTTC. It translates to CASLGNYGYTF.

V usage is TRBV7-6 and J usage is TRBJ2-6; the D gene is possibly TRBD1 (6 bases). Germline CDR1 and CDR2: SGHVS and FNYEAQ. CDR3 length: 17 amino acids. Trimming shortened V by 5 bases and J by 0 bases, and 14 bases separated the two germline ends. CDR3 sequence: CASSTGFSSSGANVLTF. The CDR3 DNA reads TGTGCCAGCAGCACAGGGTTCTCCAGCTCTGGGGCCAACGTCCTGACTTTC.

This chain joins TRBV29-1 and TRBJ2-1; no clear D gene. Trimming shortened V by 8 bases and J by 6 bases, and 17 bases separated the two germline ends. This CDR3 has 13 amino acids. Germline CDR1 SQVTM, CDR2 ANQGSEA. The CDR3 sequence is CSPGHLGSNEQFF. In DNA, the CDR3 is TGCAGCCCCGGGCACCTAGGTTCCAATGAGCAGTTCTTC.

V usage is TRBV5-4 and J usage is TRBJ2-1, with 9 bases fitting TRBD2. Germline loops: CDR1 SGHNT, CDR2 YYREEE (reference sequence). The V and J ends lost 0 bases and 3 bases, in that order; junction bases with no gene match: 7. The CDR3 is 17 residues long. This CDR3 reads CASSLVRAGGFYNEQFF. CDR3 bases: TGTGCCAGCAGCTTGGTGCGGGCGGGAGGGTTCTACAATGAGCAGTTCTTC.

The rearrangement links TRBV15 to TRBJ2-7; D not resolved. In germline, CDR1 is LNHNV, CDR2 YYDKDF (reference sequence). CDR3 size: 16 residues. V dropped 0 bases and J dropped 6 bases, with 18 bases sitting between them. CDR3 amino acids: CATSRDPRTVTSEQYF. The DNA of the CDR3 is TGTGCCACCAGCAGAGATCCCCGTACAGTAACCAGCGAGCAGTACTTC.

J is TRBJ2-1 and V is TRBV11-3, with D unresolved. Germline V gene sequence: CDR1 SGHNT, CDR2 YENEEA. The V and J ends lost 3 bases and 5 bases respectively, with 2 bases between them. This CDR3 contains 11 residues. The CDR3: CASSLDNEQFF. CDR3 coding DNA: TGTGCCAGCAGCTTGGACAATGAGCAGTTCTTC.

The CDR3 DNA reads TGTGCCAGCAGCCCTGGGACAGGGGAGTACGAGCAGTACTTC. This encodes CASSPGTGEYEQYF. The chain uses TRBV7-2 and TRBJ2-7; 10 bases are a match to TRBD1. The CDR3 is made up of 14 amino acids. The V gene end was trimmed by 5 bases and the J gene end by 4 bases; junction bases not matched to a gene: 5. In germline, CDR1 is SGHTA, CDR2 FQGNSA.

This chain links TRBV6-5 with TRBJ2-2; D remains unclear. Germline-derived CDR1 and CDR2 are MNHEY and SVGAGI. V was shortened by 4 bases and J by 6 bases, with 9 bases between the two germline ends. The CDR3 loop spans 13 amino acids. The CDR3 region is CASSWVESGELFF. Here the CDR3 DNA reads TGTGCCAGCAGTTGGGTCGAGTCCGGGGAGCTGTTTTTT.

V gene TRBV5-6 combines with J gene TRBJ1-6; 10 bases are a match to TRBD1. The CDR3 is 14 amino acids. The trim removed 3 bases at V and 11 bases at J, leaving 5 bases unmatched. CDR1 and CDR2 from the germline V gene are SGHDT and YYEEEE. The DNA for the CDR3 is TGTGCCAGCAGCTGGGACAGGGGACTGACACCCCTCCACTTT. It specifies CASSWDRGLTPLHF.

This chain uses TRBV15 with TRBJ1-4; D is unresolved. This CDR3 region has 12 residues. Germline CDR1 reads LNHNV; CDR2 reads YYDKDF (reference sequence). Trimming removed 3 bases from V and 12 bases from J, with 11 bases in between. The CDR3 spells CATSSLKNQLFF. DNA for the CDR3: TGTGCCACCAGCAGTCTCAAGAACCAACTGTTTTTT.

The gene calls are TRBV5-6 and TRBJ2-3, with 9 positions matching TRBD1. The CDR3 consists of 17 residues. With 4 bases clipped from V and 3 bases from J, the junction kept 12 bases outside the gene matches. The V gene's germline CDR1 is SGHDT and CDR2 YYEEEE. In nucleotides, the CDR3 is TGTGCCAGCAGCCTTTCCCCCACAGGGGGCGCGACAGATACGCAGTATTTT. Amino acid sequence: CASSLSPTGGATDTQYF.

This clone showed up just once. The chain combines TRBV5-1 with TRBJ1-3; D is unresolved. V was cut by 3 bases and J by 0 bases, with 13 bases left in between. There are 16 residues in the CDR3. In germline, CDR1 is SGHRS, CDR2 YFSETQ. The CDR3 coding sequence is TGCGCCAGCAGCTGGTTGGGTGGAAGCTCTGGAAACACCATATATTTT. Amino acid sequence: CASSWLGGSSGNTIYF.

The CDR3 is CASSWGLAISYEQYF. For the CDR3, the DNA is TGTGCCAGCAGTTGGGGACTAGCGATCTCCTACGAGCAGTACTTC. V is TRBV28 and J is TRBJ2-7; TRBD2 agrees at 10 bases. The CDR3 has 15 amino acids. The germline V gene encodes CDR1 MDHEN and CDR2 SYDVKM. V shed 4 bases and J 0 bases; nucleotides not matched to a gene: 3.

CDR3 protein: CATSGAPDEQYF. The CDR3 DNA reads TGTGCCACCAGCGGGGCTCCGGACGAGCAGTACTTC. V is TRBV15 and J is TRBJ2-7, with TRBD1 as a possible D gene (5 bases). V dropped 5 bases and J dropped 5 bases, with 10 bases sitting between them. Germline V CDR1 and CDR2: LNHNV, YYDKDF (reference sequence). The CDR3 length is 12 residues.

The CDR3 DNA reads TGTGCCAGCAGTTACTCGCGGGGAGGTGAAGCTTTCTTT. Translation gives CASSYSRGGEAFF. J is TRBJ1-1 and V is TRBV6-6; no definite D call. The V end lost 0 bases, the J end lost 7 bases, and 9 bases lay between the germline ends. Germline V lookup: CDR1 MNHNY, CDR2 SVGAGI (reference sequence). The CDR3 has 13 residues.

J is TRBJ1-2 and V is TRBV28; D unclear. V was clipped by 2 bases and J by 0 bases, with 1 base between them. The CDR3 length is 12 residues. Germline CDR1 reads MDHEN; CDR2 reads SYDVKM. The CDR3 DNA sequence: TGTGCCAGCAGTTTACCTAACTATGGCTACACCTTC. Amino acid sequence: CASSLPNYGYTF.

V and J are TRBV20-1 and TRBJ2-7; tentative D call: TRBD2 (6 bases). V dropped 3 bases and J dropped 4 bases, with 7 bases sitting between them. CDR3 length equals 11 residues. Germline CDR1 reads DFQATT; CDR2 reads SNEGSKA (reference sequence). The CDR3 spells CSASGGYEQYF. The CDR3 nucleotides read TGCAGTGCTAGCGGGGGTTACGAGCAGTACTTC.